The next 7 T cell receptor beta chains were all read from a single sample in a study of T cell responses to AZD1222 COVID-19 vaccine (dated by TCRdb to about 2021). According to the study, the label for this sample's time point signals: about 28 days (+/-7) after the second vaccine dose. Receptors were amplified or captured by the immunoSEQ multiplex PCR assay. TCRdb limited this immuneACCESS table to in-frame rearrangements with V and J called. A share of clones is missing; checked studies link under half to unresolved V genes, and the rest is unexplained. This sample gives 250,000 to 300,000 clones in total; almost 95% of them show up just once. The biggest ten clones account for around 0.57% of the sample. Sequencing was performed on peripheral blood, taken 28 days after the second AZD1222 dose. These receptors were collected from an adult who received the AZD1222 COVID-19 vaccine.

The J gene is TRBJ2-5, the V gene TRBV27, with 8 bases fitting TRBD1. V was clipped by 1 base and J by 5 bases; unmatched bases: 15. Germline V gives CDR1 MNHEY, CDR2 SMNVEV (reference sequence). The CDR3 has 18 amino acids. The CDR3 region is CASSLFGGQPGGRETQYF. The DNA for the CDR3 is TGTGCCAGCAGTTTATTCGGGGGCCAACCAGGGGGCCGGGAGACCCAGTACTTC.

Concerning this clone itself: Other DNA sequences in the sample encode the same CDR3. The chain has TRBV2 and TRBJ1-6; no definite D call. From germline, CDR1 is SNHLY and CDR2 FYNNEI. The length of the CDR3 is 13 residues. Trimming removed 11 bases from V and 0 bases from J, with 8 bases in between. Here the CDR3 DNA reads TGTGCCTCACGGAGCTCCTATAATTCACCCCTCCACTTT. Protein sequence: CASRSSYNSPLHF. Looking up the rest from reference TRBV2 and TRBJ1-6 gives the full variable domain: EPEVTQTPSHQVTQMGQEVILRCVPISNHLYFYWYRQILGQKVEFLVSFYNNEISEKSEIFDDQFSVERPDGSNFTLKIRSTKLEDSAMYFCASRSSYNSPLHFGNGTRLTVT.

The CDR3 coding sequence is TGCGCCAGCAGCCCAAGGGGGGATTTAACAGATACGCAGTATTTT. Translation: CASSPRGDLTDTQYF. The chain uses TRBV4-1 and TRBJ2-3; tentatively, D is TRBD1 or TRBD2 (6 bases each). This CDR3 is 15 amino acids long. V lost 4 bases to trimming and J lost 3 bases, with 14 bases between them. Germline V CDR1 and CDR2: MGHRA, YSYEKL.

A single count supports this clone. The chain links TRBV7-2 to TRBJ2-1; D not resolved. V dropped 0 bases and J dropped 5 bases, with 5 bases sitting between them. In germline, CDR1 is SGHTA, CDR2 FQGNSA. CDR3 length: 13 residues. The CDR3 here is CASSLARNNEQFF. The CDR3 region has the DNA TGTGCCAGCAGCTTAGCGCGAAACAATGAGCAGTTCTTC.

The V call is TRBV5-1, the J call TRBJ2-2; D possibly corresponds to TRBD1 (5 bases). Trimming took off 4 bases at V and 7 bases at J, with 14 bases between the two ends. Germline CDR1 and CDR2: SGHRS and YFSETQ. This CDR3 region has 14 residues. The CDR3: CASSRVGAVGELFF. Written as DNA, the CDR3 is TGCGCCAGCAGCCGCGTAGGGGCGGTCGGGGAGCTGTTTTTT.

V and J are TRBV11-1 and TRBJ2-1; unclear D gene. Germline loops: CDR1 SGHAT, CDR2 FQDESV (reference sequence). V was trimmed by 3 bases and J by 0 bases, leaving 12 bases between them. The CDR3 spans 16 residues. CDR3 region: CASSFLPRSSYNEQFF. Here the CDR3 DNA reads TGTGCCAGCAGCTTTTTGCCCAGGAGCTCCTACAATGAGCAGTTCTTC.

V is TRBV27 and J is TRBJ2-7; D is undetermined. V was clipped by 2 bases and J by 3 bases, with 8 bases between them. Germline loops: CDR1 MNHEY, CDR2 SMNVEV (reference sequence). CDR3 length: 13 amino acids. CDR3 bases: TGTGCCAGCAGTTTAGATTCAGGCTACGAGCAGTACTTC. This sequence encodes CASSLDSGYEQYF.